Sequencing of this TCR beta chain was carried out in a study of blood T cell repertoires in COVID-19. Measured with immunoSEQ multiplex PCR; TCRdb has only the in-frame clones, and not every one. Seen here are 40,000 to 55,000 clones, over 75% observed once, and the top ten hold about 14%. This CDR3 contains 13 residues. From germline, CDR1 is SEHNR and CDR2 FQNEAQ (reference sequence). V lost 0 bases, J lost 3 bases, and 5 bases lay in between. The receptor was isolated from a human donor in a cohort sampled during active COVID-19. The chain joins TRBV7-9 to TRBJ1-2; a weak D match, TRBD1 (5 bases). Input material: peripheral blood. The CDR3 region is CASSLAGDYGYTF. The DNA for the CDR3 is TGTGCCAGCAGCTTAGCAGGGGACTATGGCTACACCTTC.